This TCR beta chain is drawn from a study of T cell changes during pregnancy in multiple sclerosis. The method was immunoSEQ multiplex PCR; TCRdb's version includes in-frame clones alone and lacks a portion of them. The table lists roughly 24,000 clones, over 65% of them singletons. The CDR3 length is 14 residues. The V gene lost 4 bases and the J gene lost 1 base, with 8 bases spanning the gap. Germline-derived CDR1 and CDR2 are SGHTS and YDEGEE. The chain carries TRBV5-8 and TRBJ1-4; TRBD1 might be the D (6 bases). Sequenced material: CD8+ T cells from peripheral blood mononuclear cells, taken before pregnancy. This sequence was found in a female donor with multiple sclerosis, enrolled in a pregnancy study. The CDR3 nucleotides read TGTGCCAGCAGCCGCAGGGGAACTAATGAAAAACTGTTTTTT. Translation: CASSRRGTNEKLFF.